Presented here are 29 T cell receptor beta chains from one specimen sequenced in a study of beta chain features in type 1 diabetes. Their antigen targets remain unknown. What was sequenced were expressed TCRB transcripts, since all of the isolated RNA had been reverse transcribed. The data were produced by immunoSEQ multiplex PCR, yet TCRdb's version contains in-frame clones alone and is incomplete. The repertoire holds 400,000 or so clones, with 9.5% to 10% as singletons. Study-wide findings and caveats: Type 1 diabetes patients showed a moderate but significant shortening of TCRB CDR3s in all four CD4+ subsets.

Sequenced input: central memory CD4+ T cells from blood. These receptors were taken from a man aged 25 to 45 with type 1 diabetes.

The V call is TRBV27, the J call TRBJ1-1; no definite D call. The CDR3 is 13 residues long. V lost 7 bases and J 2 bases, leaving 11 bases between the germline ends. The germline V gene encodes CDR1 MNHEY and CDR2 SMNVEV (reference sequence). The CDR3 sequence is CASTGRVNTEAFF. The CDR3 coding sequence is TGTGCCAGCACTGGGAGGGTCAACACTGAAGCTTTCTTT.

The chain carries TRBV4-2 and TRBJ2-7, with 13 bases matching TRBD2. Germline V gives CDR1 LGHNA, CDR2 YNFKEQ. This CDR3 has 18 residues. Trimming took 4 bases from V and 3 from J; bases not matched to a gene: 12. CDR3 residues: CASSPGWTSGSLDYEQYF. CDR3 DNA: TGTGCCAGCAGCCCCGGATGGACTAGCGGGAGTCTCGACTACGAGCAGTACTTC.

In its sample, this clone was seen a few times. V is TRBV5-4 and J is TRBJ2-5; 14 bases are shared with TRBD2. The CDR3 runs 17 residues. V was clipped by 4 bases and J by 4 bases; unmatched bases: 9. Germline V gene data show CDR1 as SGHNT and CDR2 as YYREEE (reference sequence). This chain's CDR3 is CASSRGTSGSKGETQYF. In DNA form, the CDR3 reads TGTGCCAGCAGCCGCGGGACTAGCGGGAGTAAGGGAGAGACCCAGTACTTC.

As regards this clone: The junction and the germline gene differ at one end; a read error may be behind it. V and J are TRBV11-2 and TRBJ2-5, with a possible D match to TRBD2 (5 bases). This CDR3 comprises 11 residues. Germline V gives CDR1 SGHAT, CDR2 FQNNGV. The CDR3 region is CASRLAETQYF. The CDR3 nucleotides read TGTGCCAGCAGGTTAGCGGAGACCCAGTACTTC.

The chain carries TRBV5-6 and TRBJ2-5, with 8 bases matching TRBD1. The end of the DNA fits TRBJ2-7 better, so the J call may be wrong. CDR1 is SGHDT, CDR2 YYEEEE, per germline. The CDR3 consists of 15 residues. CDR3 sequence: CASSRRTGIIYEQYF. CDR3 DNA: TGTGCCAGCAGCCGAAGGACAGGGATAATCTACGAGCAGTACTTC.

This chain uses TRBV27 with TRBJ2-3; 8 bases line up with TRBD2. Germline V gene lookup returns CDR1 MNHEY and CDR2 SMNVEV (reference sequence). The CDR3 contains 15 residues. Germline trimming cut 8 bases from V and 2 bases from J; bases unmatched to any gene: 9. CDR3 protein: CASVGLAEFTDTQYF. CDR3 bases: TGTGCCAGCGTAGGACTAGCTGAATTCACAGATACGCAGTATTTT.

This clone was counted between two and nine times. The chain uses TRBV6-5 and TRBJ1-1, with a possible D match to TRBD1 (5 bases). V dropped 1 base and J dropped 0 bases, with 12 bases sitting between them. This CDR3 spans 16 amino acids. The germline V gene encodes CDR1 MNHEY and CDR2 SVGAGI. The CDR3 is CASSYWGTAMNTEAFF. In DNA, the CDR3 is TGTGCCAGCAGTTACTGGGGGACGGCGATGAACACTGAAGCTTTCTTT.

This clone has just a few counts. Germline and junction disagree at one end, which may indicate a read error. This chain links TRBV5-4 with TRBJ2-3; D is uncertain. CDR1 is SGHNT and CDR2 is YYREEE in the germline V gene (reference sequence). CDR3 length: 14 residues. In DNA form, the CDR3 reads TGCGCCAGCAGCCCCCGGACCCGCACAGATACGCAGTATTTT. Protein: CASSPRTRTDTQYF.

This clone was recorded a few times. V usage is TRBV5-1 and J usage is TRBJ2-5, with D maybe TRBD1 (5 bases). This CDR3 contains 14 residues. V was cut by 3 bases and J by 4 bases, with 13 bases left in between. Per the germline V gene, CDR1 is SGHRS and CDR2 is YFSETQ. Written as DNA, the CDR3 is TGCGCCAGCAGCTCCACTGGTGGGGCAGAGACCCAGTACTTC. Translating it yields CASSSTGGAETQYF.

The CDR3 DNA reads as TGCGCCAGCAGCCAAGGGCTAGCGGGAGGGCGATACAATGAGCAGTTCTTC. Amino acid sequence: CASSQGLAGGRYNEQFF. V usage is TRBV4-1 and J usage is TRBJ2-1; TRBD2 matches 12 bases. Per the germline V gene, CDR1 is MGHRA and CDR2 is YSYEKL. The V and J ends lost 1 base and 4 bases, in that order; junction bases with no gene match: 5. The CDR3 is 17 residues long.

In this sample, this clone turned up many times. V and J are TRBV25-1 and TRBJ2-1; TRBD2 aligns across 10 bases. The CDR3 contains 15 residues. The germline V gene encodes CDR1 MGHDK and CDR2 SYGVNS. Germline trimming cut 7 bases from V and 5 bases from J; bases unmatched to any gene: 8. The CDR3 bases are TGTGCCAGCAAACCAGCGGGAGGGCCCCACAATGAGCAGTTCTTC. Amino acids: CASKPAGGPHNEQFF.

This clone was seen a few times. J is TRBJ1-1 and V is TRBV6-6; D remains ambiguous. The CDR3 is 15 residues long. Germline CDR1 and CDR2: MNHNY and SVGAGI (reference sequence). Trimming removed 6 bases from V and 1 base from J, with 15 bases in between. The CDR3 spells CASRRSRERNTEAFF. The CDR3 DNA sequence: TGTGCCAGCAGACGCAGCAGAGAGAGGAACACTGAAGCTTTCTTT.

Many counts were recorded for this clone. The V and J genes are TRBV2 and TRBJ2-1; no clear D. Germline V gives CDR1 SNHLY, CDR2 FYNNEI. V was shortened by 6 bases and J by 9 bases, with 12 bases between the two germline ends. The CDR3 length is 12 residues. The CDR3 DNA reads as TGTGCCAGCAGCGTGCCGGGCGGTGAGCAGTTCTTC. Translating gives CASSVPGGEQFF.

The J gene is TRBJ1-1, the V gene TRBV28; TRBD1 is a possible D gene (5 bases). V was pared by 6 bases and J by 2 bases, with 13 bases between. The CDR3 is 14 amino acids. Germline values: CDR1 MDHEN, CDR2 SYDVKM. The CDR3 spells CASRGPGLNTEAFF. CDR3 in DNA: TGTGCCAGCAGAGGCCCAGGGCTCAACACTGAAGCTTTCTTT.

J is TRBJ2-5 and V is TRBV5-8, with D tentatively TRBD1 (6 bases). The V and J ends lost 1 base and 5 bases respectively, with 15 bases between them. The CDR3 is 15 residues long. Germline V lookup: CDR1 SGHTS, CDR2 YDEGEE. The CDR3 loop is CASSLQGHTGETQYF. The CDR3, as DNA: TGTGCCAGCAGCTTGCAGGGCCATACAGGGGAGACCCAGTACTTC.

This clone was picked up a small number of times. V and J are TRBV7-2 and TRBJ2-1; D is uncertain. Trimming took off 2 bases at V and 3 bases at J, with 8 bases between the two ends. The CDR3 consists of 14 residues. CDR1 is SGHTA and CDR2 is FQGNSA in the germline V gene. As DNA, the CDR3 is TGTGCCAGCAGCTTAAGTGGTAGCTACAATGAGCAGTTCTTC. Translating gives CASSLSGSYNEQFF.

This clone has a handful of counts. The chain employs TRBV5-1 and TRBJ1-2, with D maybe TRBD1 (6 bases). The CDR3 is made up of 16 amino acids. V lost 0 bases and J lost 4, with 16 bases in between. Germline CDR1 and CDR2: SGHRS and YFSETQ. The CDR3 protein is CASSLDPQQGLYGYTF. CDR3 coding DNA: TGCGCCAGCAGCTTGGACCCCCAACAGGGCCTCTATGGCTACACCTTC.

This chain connects TRBV27 to TRBJ2-7; 8 nucleotides line up with TRBD2. The trim removed 4 bases at V and 5 bases at J, leaving 16 bases unmatched. The length of the CDR3 is 17 residues. Per germline, CDR1 MNHEY and CDR2 SMNVEV (reference sequence). This CDR3 reads CASSSQRLSGRHDEQYF. CDR3 in DNA: TGTGCCAGCAGTTCTCAAAGATTAAGCGGGAGACACGACGAGCAGTACTTC.

The V call is TRBV5-1, the J call TRBJ2-7; D is possibly TRBD2 (6 bases). The length of the CDR3 is 15 residues. Looked up from germline, CDR1 is SGHRS and CDR2 is YFSETQ. Trimming cost V 0 bases and J 0 bases, with 10 bases left between them. DNA for the CDR3: TGCGCCAGCAGCTTGGCCGGGAGTTTCTCCTACGAGCAGTACTTC. Translated, it gives CASSLAGSFSYEQYF.

V and J are TRBV5-1 and TRBJ2-1; 9 nucleotides line up with TRBD2. The trim removed 4 bases at V and 14 bases at J, leaving 22 bases unmatched. This CDR3 has 17 residues. Per germline, CDR1 SGHRS and CDR2 YFSETQ. In DNA form, the CDR3 reads TGCGCCAGCAGCAATCCAGGAGCGGGGGGAATAGCGGGAGAGGAGTTCTTC. Protein product: CASSNPGAGGIAGEEFF.

This clone was observed many times. The chain has TRBV2 and TRBJ2-1, with 11 positions matching TRBD2. The V and J ends lost 6 bases and 10 bases, in that order; junction bases with no gene match: 11. From germline, CDR1 is SNHLY and CDR2 FYNNEI. This CDR3 is built from 15 residues. Here the CDR3 reads CASRVGSGRAKEQFF. CDR3 in DNA: TGTGCCAGCAGGGTCGGTAGCGGGAGGGCCAAGGAGCAGTTCTTC.

V is TRBV28 and J is TRBJ2-7; tentatively, D is TRBD1 (5 bases). This CDR3 contains 15 residues. The V end lost 7 bases, the J end lost 6 bases, and 22 bases lay between the germline ends. Germline V gene sequence: CDR1 MDHEN, CDR2 SYDVKM. This chain's CDR3 is CASIEQGTSPREQYF. DNA of the CDR3: TGTGCCAGCATTGAGCAGGGAACGTCCCCCCGCGAGCAGTACTTC.

V usage is TRBV5-1 and J usage is TRBJ1-2, with TRBD1 matching over 8 bases. The CDR3 totals 14 residues. The V and J ends lost 0 bases and 7 bases, in that order; junction bases with no gene match: 5. Germline loops: CDR1 SGHRS, CDR2 YFSETQ. The CDR3 is CASSLGQGAGGYTF. The CDR3 region has the DNA TGCGCCAGCAGCTTGGGGCAGGGGGCTGGTGGCTACACCTTC.

The chain uses TRBV7-9 and TRBJ1-5, with D possibly matching TRBD1 (5 bases). The germline gives CDR1 SEHNR, CDR2 FQNEAQ (reference sequence). With 4 bases removed from V and 1 base from J, the gap between germline ends came to 11 bases. CDR3 size: 15 residues. CDR3 loop: CASSSRVGSNQPQHF. The CDR3 DNA is TGTGCCAGCAGCTCCAGGGTTGGGAGCAATCAGCCCCAGCATTTT.

V and J are TRBV2 and TRBJ1-4; TRBD1 matches at 7 bases. The trim removed 8 bases at V and 6 bases at J, leaving 6 bases unmatched. Looked up from germline, CDR1 is SNHLY and CDR2 is FYNNEI. The CDR3 sequence is 13 residues long. The DNA of the CDR3 is TGTGCCAGCTCCTTTCAGGGGGATGAAAAACTGTTTTTT. It yields the protein CASSFQGDEKLFF.

This sequence joins TRBV5-1 and TRBJ2-5, with 11 bases lining up with TRBD2. The CDR3 consists of 17 residues. The V segment lost 2 bases and the J segment 1 base; nucleotides outside the gene matches: 7. Germline V lookup: CDR1 SGHRS, CDR2 YFSETQ. The DNA of the CDR3 is TGCGCCAGCAGCTTAGGAACTAGCGGGAGCCTCCAAGAGACCCAGTACTTC. Residues: CASSLGTSGSLQETQYF. The complete variable domain, with remaining parts taken from reference TRBV5-1 and TRBJ2-5, reads KAGVTQTPRYLIKTRGQQVTLSCSPISGHRSVSWYQQTPGQGLQFLFEYFSETQRNKGNFPGRFSGRQFSNSRSEMNVSTLELGDSALYLCASSLGTSGSLQETQYFGPGTRLLVL.

About this clone itself: This same CDR3 is encoded by further DNA sequences in the sample. The V and J genes are TRBV27 and TRBJ1-5; unclear D gene. CDR1 and CDR2 (germline): MNHEY, SMNVEV (reference sequence). The CDR3 extends over 14 amino acids. Trimming removed 3 bases from V and 0 bases from J, with 6 bases in between. In DNA form, the CDR3 reads TGTGCCAGCAGTTTGACGAATAGCAATCAGCCCCAGCATTTT. It translates to CASSLTNSNQPQHF.

The J gene is TRBJ1-4, the V gene TRBV27; D gene uncertain. Trimming shortened V by 0 bases and J by 7 bases, and 3 bases separated the two germline ends. Germline V gene data show CDR1 as MNHEY and CDR2 as SMNVEV (reference sequence). The CDR3 runs to 12 residues. This CDR3 is CASSLSSEKLFF. The DNA of the CDR3 is TGTGCCAGCAGTTTATCTAGTGAAAAACTGTTTTTT.

This clone has at least ten counts. As DNA, the CDR3 is TGTGCCACCAGCAAGGGGCCTAGCGGGTCCTCCTACAATGAGCAGTTCTTC. Translating gives CATSKGPSGSSYNEQFF. J is TRBJ2-1 and V is TRBV15; 8 nucleotides align to TRBD2. Looked up from germline, CDR1 is LNHNV and CDR2 is YYDKDF (reference sequence). Losses at the gene ends were 4 bases for V and 0 bases for J; bases not matched to a gene: 8. The CDR3 contains 17 residues.